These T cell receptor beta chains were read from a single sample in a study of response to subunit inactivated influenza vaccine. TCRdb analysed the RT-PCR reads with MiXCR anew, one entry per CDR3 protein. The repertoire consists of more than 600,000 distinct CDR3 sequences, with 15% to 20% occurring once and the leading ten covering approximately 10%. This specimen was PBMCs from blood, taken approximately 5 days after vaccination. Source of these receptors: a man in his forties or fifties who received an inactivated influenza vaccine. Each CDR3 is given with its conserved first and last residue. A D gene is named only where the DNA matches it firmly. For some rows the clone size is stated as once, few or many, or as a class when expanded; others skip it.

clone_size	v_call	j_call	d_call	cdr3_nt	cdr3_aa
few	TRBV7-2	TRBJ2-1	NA	TGTGCCAGCAGCCCCAGCTCGACTAAAGGGAATGAGCAGTTCTTC	CASSPSSTKGNEQFF
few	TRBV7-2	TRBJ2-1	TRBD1	TGTGCCAGCAGCTTTACGGGACAGGGTCGCGTTGAGCAGTTCTTC	CASSFTGQGRVEQFF
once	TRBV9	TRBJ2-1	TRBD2	TGTGCCAGCAGCGTAGTCCCAGCGGGAGAGTCCAATGAGCAGTTCTTC	CASSVVPAGESNEQFF
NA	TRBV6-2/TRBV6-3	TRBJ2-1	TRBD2	TGTGCCAGCAGTTACTCTAGCGGGGGGGCCTACAATGAGCAGTTCTTC	CASSYSSGGAYNEQFF
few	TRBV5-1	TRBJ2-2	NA	TGCGCCAGTACCATAGGGACGACGAACACCGGGGAGCTGTTTTTT	CASTIGTTNTGELFF
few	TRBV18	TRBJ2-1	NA	TGTGCCAGCTCACCAATAGCGTCTGGACCTGGTGAGCAGTTCTTC	CASSPIASGPGEQFF
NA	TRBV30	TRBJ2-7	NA	TGTGCCTGGAGAGGTGGCAGAAACTACGAGCAGTACTTC	CAWRGGRNYEQYF
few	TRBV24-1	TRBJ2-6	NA	TGTGCCACCAGTGATCCCCGGACGACCAACGTCCTGACTTTC	CATSDPRTTNVLTF
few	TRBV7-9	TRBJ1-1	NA	TGTGCCAGCAGCTTAAAGGTTGGCGGAGGCACTGAAGCTTTCTTT	CASSLKVGGGTEAFF
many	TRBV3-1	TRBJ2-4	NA	TGTGCCAGCAGCCAAGTTCTGGGGGAAGCCAAAAACATTCAGTACTTC	CASSQVLGEAKNIQYF
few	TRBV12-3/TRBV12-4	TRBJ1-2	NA	TGTGCCAGCAGTTGGGACCCCGGGCGGGGCTACACCTTC	CASSWDPGRGYTF
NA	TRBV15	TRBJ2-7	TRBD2	TGTGCCACCAGCACCAGACTAGCGGGAGCCTACGAGCAGTACTTC	CATSTRLAGAYEQYF
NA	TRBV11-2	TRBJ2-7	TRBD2	TGTGCCAGCAGCCCCCCGGCTAGCGGGATAAGTGAGCAGTACTTC	CASSPPASGISEQYF
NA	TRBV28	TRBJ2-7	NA	TGTGCCAGCAGTTCGGGCCATAAATACGAGCAGTACTTC	CASSSGHKYEQYF
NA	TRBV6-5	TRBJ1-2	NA	TGTGCCAGCAGTTCCGCGAACCTAGGGAGTCGCTACACCTTC	CASSSANLGSRYTF
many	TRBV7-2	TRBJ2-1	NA	TGTGCCAGCAGTCGGGACCGAATGTACAATGAGCAGTTCTTC	CASSRDRMYNEQFF
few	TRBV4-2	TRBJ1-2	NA	TGTGCCAGCAGCCAAGGGTTCGGTCCCACCTTC	CASSQGFGPTF
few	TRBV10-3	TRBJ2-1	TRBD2	TGTGCCATCAGTGGGGGGGGGGACTACAATGAGCAGTTCTTC	CAISGGGDYNEQFF
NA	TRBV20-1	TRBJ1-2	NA	TGCAGTGCTAGTCCCGGTTACTATGGCTACACCTTC	CSASPGYYGYTF
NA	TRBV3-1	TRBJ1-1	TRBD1	TGTGCCAGCAGGGGACAGGGGGTTGACGCTTTCTTT	CASRGQGVDAFF
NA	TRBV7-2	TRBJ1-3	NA	TGTGCCAGCAGCTTAGTCGGGCCCTTCTCTGGAAACACCATATATTTT	CASSLVGPFSGNTIYF
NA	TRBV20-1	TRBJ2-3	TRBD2	TGCAGTGCTAGAGATCCGGGGGGGCCCCTGGGCACAGATACGCAGTATTTT	CSARDPGGPLGTDTQYF
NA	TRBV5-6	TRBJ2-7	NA	TGTGCCAGCAGCACTATCACGACTAACACCTACGAGCAGTACTTC	CASSTITTNTYEQYF
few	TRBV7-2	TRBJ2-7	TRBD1	TGTGCCAGCAGCTTAGGACAGGGGCAAGGCGAGCAGTACTTC	CASSLGQGQGEQYF
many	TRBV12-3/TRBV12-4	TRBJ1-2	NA	TGTGCCAGCAGTTTCACAGACTATGGCTACACCTTC	CASSFTDYGYTF
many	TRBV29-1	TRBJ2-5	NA	TGCAGCGGGATTCGACAGACTCAAGAGACCCAGTACTTC	CSGIRQTQETQYF
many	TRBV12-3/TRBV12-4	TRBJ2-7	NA	TGTGCCAGCAGTTTTCGAAGGGACGCGGAGAACTACGAGCAGTACTTC	CASSFRRDAENYEQYF
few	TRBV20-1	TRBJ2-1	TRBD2	TGCAGTGCTAGATCGCCGGATAGCGGGGACTACAATGAGCAGTTCTTC	CSARSPDSGDYNEQFF
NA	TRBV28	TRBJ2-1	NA	TGTGCCAGCAGTTTTCACGCCAATGAGCAGTTCTTC	CASSFHANEQFF
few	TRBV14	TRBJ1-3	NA	TGTGCCAGCAGGCAGACAGCCTCTGGAAACACCATATATTTT	CASRQTASGNTIYF
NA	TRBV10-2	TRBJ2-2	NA	TGCGCCAGCAAGGCATTGTATGGCACCGGGGAGCTGTTTTTT	CASKALYGTGELFF
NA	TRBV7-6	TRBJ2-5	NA	TGTGCCAGCAGCTTAGCGCCCCCAGAGACCCAGTACTTC	CASSLAPPETQYF
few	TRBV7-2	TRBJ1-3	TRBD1	TGTGCCAGCAGCTTAGTGACAGGGTTCTCTGGAAACACCATATATTTT	CASSLVTGFSGNTIYF
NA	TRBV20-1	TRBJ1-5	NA	TGCAGTGCTAGAGGTACAGAGGCAAATATAAGAATACAGCCCCAGCATTTT	CSARGTEANIRIQPQHF
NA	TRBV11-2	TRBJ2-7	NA	TGTGCCAGCAGCTTACGACTAACCGAGCAGTACTTC	CASSLRLTEQYF
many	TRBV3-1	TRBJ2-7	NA	TGTGCCAGCAGCGCTGGAATCTCCTACGAGCAGTACTTC	CASSAGISYEQYF
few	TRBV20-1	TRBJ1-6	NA	TGCAGTGCTACGGACCCCAGGGGTTCACCCCTCCACTTT	CSATDPRGSPLHF
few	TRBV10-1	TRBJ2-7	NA	TGCGCCAGCAGTGTAGGTCCAGGTTTCTACGAGCAGTACTTC	CASSVGPGFYEQYF
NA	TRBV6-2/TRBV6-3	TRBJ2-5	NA	TGTGCCAGCAGTTACCGGGGGAGACAAGAGACCCAGTACTTC	CASSYRGRQETQYF
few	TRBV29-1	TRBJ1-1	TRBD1	TGCAGCGTTGACTACCGGGACAGGGGACGGGGTGAAGCTTTCTTT	CSVDYRDRGRGEAFF
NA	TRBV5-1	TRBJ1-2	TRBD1	TGCGCCAGCAGCCTAAGTCTCGGGACAGATGGCTACACCTTC	CASSLSLGTDGYTF
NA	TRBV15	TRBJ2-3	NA	TGTGCCACCAGCAGAGAGGGCAATTGGCGCACAGATACGCAGTATTTT	CATSREGNWRTDTQYF
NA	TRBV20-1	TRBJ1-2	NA	TGCAGTGCTAGAGATTTCGCCAGGGAAAACTATGGCTACACCTTC	CSARDFARENYGYTF
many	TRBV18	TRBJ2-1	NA	TGTGCCAGCTCACCAGGGGACAATCTTAGGCAGTTCTTC	CASSPGDNLRQFF
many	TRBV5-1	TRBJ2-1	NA	TGCGCCAGCAGCTTGTCACTTGCCAATGAGCAGTTCTTC	CASSLSLANEQFF
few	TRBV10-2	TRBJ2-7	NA	TGCGCCAGCAGTGAAAAGGGGAACTACGAGCAGTACTTC	CASSEKGNYEQYF
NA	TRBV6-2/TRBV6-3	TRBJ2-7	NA	TGTGCCAGCAGTGACCGGGGTATGGGACGGGACTACGAGCAGTACTTC	CASSDRGMGRDYEQYF
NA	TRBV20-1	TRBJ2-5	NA	TGCAGTGCTATAGTGAAATACCAAGAGACCCAGTACTTC	CSAIVKYQETQYF
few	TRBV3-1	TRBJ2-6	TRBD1	TGTGCCAGCAGCCAACGCAGGACAGGTCCCACTGGGGCCAACGTCCTGACTTTC	CASSQRRTGPTGANVLTF
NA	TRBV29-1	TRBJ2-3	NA	TGCAGCGTTGAAAGGCTAGCTACAGATACGCAGTATTTT	CSVERLATDTQYF
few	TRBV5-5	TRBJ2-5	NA	TGTGCCAGCAGCTTGAGAGGGTGGGGAGAGACCCAGTACTTC	CASSLRGWGETQYF
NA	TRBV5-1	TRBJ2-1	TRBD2	TGCGCCAGCAGACTAGCGGGGGAATACAATGAGCAGTTCTTC	CASRLAGEYNEQFF
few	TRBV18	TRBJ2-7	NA	TGTGCCAGCTCACCGGCCGGGACCGTCGTCTCCTACGAGCAGTACTTC	CASSPAGTVVSYEQYF
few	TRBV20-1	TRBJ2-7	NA	TGCAGTGCTAGATGGGCGGGGAGCTCCTACGAGCAGTACTTC	CSARWAGSSYEQYF
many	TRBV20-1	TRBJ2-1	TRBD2	TGCAGTGCTAGGACTAGCGGGAGGCTTAATGAGCAGTTCTTC	CSARTSGRLNEQFF